Given below is one T cell receptor beta chain in context. The data belong to a study of T cells after yellow fever vaccination. Using its own MiXCR run on the 5' RACE reads, TCRdb lists one record per CDR3 protein. Of hundreds of thousands of distinct CDR3 sequences in the sample, around an eighth were seen once. The sample in question was PBMCs, obtained on the day of the yellow fever booster vaccination. The source of this sequence is a man younger than 45 who received the YFV17D yellow fever vaccine.

CDR3 loop: CASGLFPPGPNTGELFF. Written as DNA, the CDR3 is TGTGCTAGTGGCCTCTTCCCCCCGGGGCCGAACACCGGGGAGCTGTTTTTT. J is TRBJ2-2 and V is TRBV12-5; either TRBD1 or TRBD2 may fit D (5 bases each). Germline-derived CDR1 and CDR2 are LGHNT and FRNRAP. The ends were cut back, 6 bases at V and 0 bases at J, with 17 bases in the middle. The CDR3 extends over 17 amino acids.